This T cell receptor (beta chain) was identified in a study of blood T cell repertoires in COVID-19. Study as a whole: The study drew acute and convalescent COVID-19 samples from the United States, Italy and Spain. The analysed material was cDNA or gDNA that came from T cells, B-cell-depleted T cells, or PBMCs.

This clone has a count of ten or more. Per the original data handling: Amplification of reference gene primers provided the estimated nucleated cell counts. Profiling relied on immunoSEQ multiplex PCR, and the TCRdb table lists in-frame clones only, not all of them. From that table come the V and J calls and clone size; the DNA was used to work out D and trimming. The table lists roughly 150,000 clones, about 78% of them singletons, with around 9.9% in the top ten. Material: peripheral blood. This clonotype was obtained from a man aged 60 to 75 who had recovered from COVID-19.

This chain's CDR3 is CASSDRAGGNEQFF. DNA of the CDR3: TGTGCCAGCAGCGACAGGGCTGGCGGCAATGAGCAGTTCTTC. The chain combines TRBV13 with TRBJ2-1; 7 bases are a match to TRBD1. The CDR3 runs to 14 residues. Germline lookup yields CDR1 PRHDT and CDR2 FYEKMQ (reference sequence). V lost 5 bases and J lost 6; bases outside the gene matches: 7. Supplemented by reference TRBV13 and TRBJ2-1, the full variable domain reads AAGVIQSPRHLIKEKRETATLKCYPIPRHDTVYWYQQGPGQDPQFLISFYEKMQSDKGSIPDRFSAQQFSDYHSELNMSSLELGDSALYFCASSDRAGGNEQFFGPGTRLTVL.